Below are 2 T cell receptor beta chains sequenced from a single sample in a study of Tregs in tolerant kidney transplant recipients. Generated by immunoSEQ multiplex PCR, the TCRdb table keeps only in-frame clones and is missing some. The data hold 110,000 or so clones, with about 90% observed a single time. The sample comprised CD4+ T cells from blood. The receptors derive from a human donor in good health.

The chain carries TRBV5-3 and TRBJ1-1; D may be TRBD1 (5 bases). TRBV5-3 is designated an ORF whose function remains uncertain. This CDR3 contains 15 residues. The V end lost 5 bases, the J end lost 6 bases, and 20 bases lay between the germline ends. CDR3 in DNA: TGTGCCAGAAGACCAGGGTCCCCCCCCACTGCTGAAGCTTTCTTT. It codes for CARRPGSPPTAEAFF.

V gene TRBV2 combines with J gene TRBJ1-1; TRBD1 is a possible D gene (6 bases). V lost 6 bases, J lost 1 base, and 9 bases lay in between. Germline V gene lookup returns CDR1 SNHLY and CDR2 FYNNEI. The CDR3 length is 13 residues. This chain's CDR3 is CASRGQRNTEAFF. In DNA form, the CDR3 reads TGTGCCAGCAGAGGACAGCGGAACACTGAAGCTTTCTTT.